The source of this T cell receptor (beta chain) is a study of immune characterization of retroperitoneal liposarcoma. There are 15 residues in the CDR3. Per germline, CDR1 MNHEY and CDR2 SMNVEV (reference sequence). TCRdb passed the PCR reads through MiXCR, listing each CDR3 protein once. The table includes over 8,000 distinct CDR3 sequences, 37% detected once. Material for sequencing was tumor tissue. The receptor was derived from a female donor with retroperitoneal liposarcoma. This chain connects TRBV27 to TRBJ2-5, with 12 bases lining up with TRBD1. The J call is uncertain, as TRBJ2-1 better fits the DNA end. The CDR3 DNA reads as TGTGCCAGCAGTTTAGCCGGGACAGGGGGCGCGTTTCAGTTCTTC. Amino acids: CASSLAGTGGAFQFF.